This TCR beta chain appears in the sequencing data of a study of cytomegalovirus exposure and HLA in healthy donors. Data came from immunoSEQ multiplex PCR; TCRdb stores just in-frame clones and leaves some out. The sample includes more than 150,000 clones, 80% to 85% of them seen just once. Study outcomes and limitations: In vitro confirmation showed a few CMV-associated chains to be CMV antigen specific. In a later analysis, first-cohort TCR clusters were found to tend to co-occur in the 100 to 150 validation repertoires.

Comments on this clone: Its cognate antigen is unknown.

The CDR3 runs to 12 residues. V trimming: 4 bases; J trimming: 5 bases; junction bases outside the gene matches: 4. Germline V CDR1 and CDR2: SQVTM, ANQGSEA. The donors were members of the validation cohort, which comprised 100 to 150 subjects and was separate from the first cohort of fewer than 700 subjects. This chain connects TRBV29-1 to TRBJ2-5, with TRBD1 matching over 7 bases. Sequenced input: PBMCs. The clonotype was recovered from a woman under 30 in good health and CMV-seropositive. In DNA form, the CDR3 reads TGCAGCGTTGTATCGGACAGGGAGACCCAGTACTTC. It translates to CSVVSDRETQYF.